The TCR beta chain described here comes from a study of T cells after posttransplantation cyclophosphamide. Findings and limits, study-wide: After PTCy, TRB diversity resembled that of CNI/methotrexate controls. Later blood repertoires were often dominated by clones from the donor CD8+ memory compartment.

The related graft donor's blood sample was taken on the day of bone marrow donation. Clones were read by immunoSEQ multiplex PCR, and TCRdb kept only the in-frame ones, dropping some. The sample was found to contain nearly 25,000 clones, and every one recurs. This clone has at least ten counts. Its antigen is undetermined. This CDR3 region has 16 residues. Germline values: CDR1 SGHRS, CDR2 YFSETQ. V shed 6 bases, J shed 4 bases, and the junction held 11 bases outside the gene matches. The J gene is TRBJ2-7, the V gene TRBV5-1; TRBD2 aligns across 12 bases. The source of this sequence is a woman aged 45-65 years in good health, CMV-negative, and a related stem cell transplant donor. The sequenced sample was PBMCs. The DNA for the CDR3 is TGCGCCAGCACCCCGGGGGGACTAGCGGGCTATTACGAGCAGTACTTC. This codes for CASTPGGLAGYYEQYF. Using reference TRBV5-1 and TRBJ2-7 for the parts outside the CDR3, the full variable domain is KAGVTQTPRYLIKTRGQQVTLSCSPISGHRSVSWYQQTPGQGLQFLFEYFSETQRNKGNFPGRFSGRQFSNSRSEMNVSTLELGDSALYLCASTPGGLAGYYEQYFGPGTRLTVT.